This T cell receptor (beta chain) was profiled in a study of response to subunit inactivated influenza vaccine. TCRdb passed the RT-PCR reads through MiXCR, listing each CDR3 protein once. The sample holds hundreds of thousands of distinct CDR3 sequences, around 10% seen once. This clonotype was found many times. The length of the CDR3 is 16 residues. Germline CDR1 and CDR2: SNHLY and FYNNEI. Trimming removed 3 bases from V and 0 bases from J; junction bases left unmatched: 7. A further study also used this sample, focusing on T cells expressing NK-cell markers. That report adds: cDNA encoding TCR beta was synthesized via 5'RACE template switching incorporating UMIs. TCR beta repertoires came from sorted CD3+CD56+NKG2C+, CD3+CD56+NKG2C- and CD3+CD56-NKG2C+ T cells. Seropositivity for HCMV was found in seven of the eight sequenced donors, with one seronegative. In a handful of donors, dominant NKG2C+ clonotypes were roughly 1.0-7.5% of CD8+ T cells. Clarity on HCMV specificity was lacking for the expanded NKG2C+ T cell clones.

The gene calls are TRBV2 and TRBJ2-7; 8 bases line up with TRBD1. The sequence derives from a man between 45 and 60 years old who received an inactivated influenza vaccine. Sequencing was performed on PBMCs from blood, taken on the day of vaccination. This CDR3 is CASSDPGQVHSYEQYF. CDR3 DNA sequence: TGTGCCAGCAGTGACCCGGGACAGGTGCACTCCTACGAGCAGTACTTC.